This T cell receptor beta chain was sequenced for a study of Tregs in tolerant kidney transplant recipients. Whole-study results and caveats: Findings come from small patient numbers and require larger validation.

The protocol was immunoSEQ multiplex PCR, while the TCRdb copy is restricted to in-frame clones and leaves out a portion. The sample carries roughly 49,000 clones, under 95% recorded once. A word on this clone: Its antigen is undetermined.

The sequence was obtained from a human donor in good health. Sequenced sample: Tregs from blood.

The CDR3 region has the DNA TGTGCCAGCAGCTTGGACCCGACGTACACCGGGGAGCTGTTTTTT. This encodes CASSLDPTYTGELFF. The chain links TRBV11-2 to TRBJ2-2, with D uncertain. The CDR3 contains 15 residues. Germline-derived CDR1 and CDR2 are SGHAT and FQNNGV. V was trimmed by 3 bases and J by 3 bases, leaving 11 bases between them.